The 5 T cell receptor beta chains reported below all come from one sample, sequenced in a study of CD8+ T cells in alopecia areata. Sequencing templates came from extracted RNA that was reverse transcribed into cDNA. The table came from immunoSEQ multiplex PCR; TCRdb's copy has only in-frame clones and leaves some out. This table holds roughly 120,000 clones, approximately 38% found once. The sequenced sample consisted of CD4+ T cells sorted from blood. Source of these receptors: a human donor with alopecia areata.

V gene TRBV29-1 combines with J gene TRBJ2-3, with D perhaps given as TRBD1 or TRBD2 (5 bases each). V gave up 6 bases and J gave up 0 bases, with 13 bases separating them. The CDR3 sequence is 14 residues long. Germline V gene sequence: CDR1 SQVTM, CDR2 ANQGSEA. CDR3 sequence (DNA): TGCAGCGTGGCCAGGGACCCTAGCACAGATACGCAGTATTTT. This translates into CSVARDPSTDTQYF.

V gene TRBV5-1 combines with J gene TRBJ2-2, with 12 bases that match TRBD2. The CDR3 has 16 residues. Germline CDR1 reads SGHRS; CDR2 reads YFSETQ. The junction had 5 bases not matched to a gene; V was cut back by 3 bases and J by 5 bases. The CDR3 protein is CASSSRGLAGTGELFF. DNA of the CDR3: TGCGCCAGCAGCTCGAGGGGACTAGCGGGTACCGGGGAGCTGTTTTTT.

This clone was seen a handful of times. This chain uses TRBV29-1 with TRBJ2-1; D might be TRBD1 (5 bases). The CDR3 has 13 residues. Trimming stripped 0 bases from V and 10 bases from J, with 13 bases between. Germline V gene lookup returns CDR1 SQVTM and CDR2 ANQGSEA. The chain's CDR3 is CSVEEGRNGEQFF. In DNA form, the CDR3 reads TGCAGCGTTGAAGAGGGGCGGAATGGGGAGCAGTTCTTC.

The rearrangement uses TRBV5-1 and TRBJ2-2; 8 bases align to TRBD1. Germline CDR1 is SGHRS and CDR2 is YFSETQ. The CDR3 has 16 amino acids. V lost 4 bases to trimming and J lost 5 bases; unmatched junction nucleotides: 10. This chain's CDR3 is CASSPRTGSETGELFF. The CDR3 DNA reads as TGCGCCAGCAGCCCCCGGACAGGGAGCGAAACCGGGGAGCTGTTTTTT.

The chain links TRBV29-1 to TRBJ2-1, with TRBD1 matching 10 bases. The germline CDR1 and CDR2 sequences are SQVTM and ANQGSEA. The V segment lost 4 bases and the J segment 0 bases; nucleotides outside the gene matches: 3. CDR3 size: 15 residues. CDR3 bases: TGCAGCGTTGGGGGACAGGGGCGCTCCTACAATGAGCAGTTCTTC. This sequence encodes CSVGGQGRSYNEQFF.